These 18 T cell receptor beta chains were sequenced from one sample in a study of blood T cell repertoires in COVID-19. The table came from immunoSEQ multiplex PCR; TCRdb's copy has only in-frame clones and leaves some out. The data hold 85,000 to 120,000 clones, with around 87% observed a single time. Sample: peripheral blood. These receptor sequences come from a woman aged 50 to 60 with COVID-19, enrolled during active disease.

In this sample, this clone turned up once. The CDR3 DNA reads TGCGCCAGCATCCCCTCGGGACTAGCGGGGGCGGATGAGCAGTTCTTC. Translation gives CASIPSGLAGADEQFF. The rearrangement joins TRBV10-2 to TRBJ2-1, with 14 positions matching TRBD2. From germline, CDR1 is WSHSY and CDR2 SAAADI. J was trimmed by 8 bases and V by 7 bases; bases with no gene match: 10. The CDR3 contains 16 residues.

J is TRBJ2-3 and V is TRBV11-3; possibly TRBD2 for D (7 bases). V lost 1 base and J lost 4, with 15 bases in between. There are 16 residues in the CDR3. Looked up from germline, CDR1 is SGHNT and CDR2 is YENEEA. The CDR3 DNA follows: TGTGCCAGCAGCTTAGGAAGGGGGGGGGCCTCAGATACGCAGTATTTT. This codes for CASSLGRGGASDTQYF.

This clone was seen a single time. The chain has TRBV3-1 (or the pseudogene TRBV3-2) and TRBJ1-6; a weak D match, TRBD1 (5 bases). The CDR3 sequence is 15 residues long. V lost 7 bases, J lost 10 bases, and 20 bases lay in between. Germline values: CDR1 LGHDT, CDR2 YNNKEL (reference sequence). The CDR3 is CASTSGGGNSSPLHF. As DNA, the CDR3 is TGTGCCAGCACCTCCGGGGGGGGGAATAGCTCACCCCTCCACTTT.

This clone was observed a few times. The rearrangement joins TRBV5-4 to TRBJ2-7; D might be TRBD2 (5 bases). Per the germline V gene, CDR1 is SGHNT and CDR2 is YYREEE (reference sequence). V lost 3 bases to trimming and J lost 2 bases, with 15 bases between them. The CDR3 length is 15 residues. The CDR3 DNA reads as TGTGCCAGCAGCTCCGGACTCCAGGCGACCTACGAGCAGTACTTC. It translates to CASSSGLQATYEQYF.

The genes are TRBV4-1 and TRBJ1-4, with 9 bases aligning to TRBD1. The CDR3 runs to 15 residues. V shed 4 bases, J shed 8 bases, and the junction held 8 bases outside the gene matches. The germline CDR1 and CDR2 sequences are MGHRA and YSYEKL. CDR3 region: CASSPTGGEVEKLFF. The DNA for the CDR3 is TGCGCCAGCAGCCCCACAGGGGGCGAAGTAGAAAAACTGTTTTTT.

In DNA, the CDR3 is TGTGCCAGCAGCTCCATCCAAGAGCAGTACTTC. Its protein is CASSSIQEQYF. The rearrangement uses TRBV7-9 and TRBJ2-7, with D unresolved. Germline V lookup: CDR1 SEHNR, CDR2 FQNEAQ (reference sequence). The CDR3 has 11 residues. V was shortened by 4 bases and J by 7 bases, with 8 bases between the two germline ends.

The gene calls are TRBV12-5 and TRBJ2-3, with 8 bases aligning to TRBD2. The CDR3 contains 15 residues. Trimming removed 6 bases from V and 2 bases from J; junction bases left unmatched: 7. CDR1 LGHNT and CDR2 FRNRAP come from the germline V gene. The CDR3 region has the DNA TGTGCTAGTGGCGGACGGGGGGGACTCACAGATACGCAGTATTTT. Its protein is CASGGRGGLTDTQYF.

V usage is TRBV6-2 or TRBV6-3 and J usage is TRBJ2-4; no clear D gene. The germline V and J ends were trimmed by 3 bases and 3 bases, with 15 bases remaining between them. Looked up from germline, CDR1 is MNHEY and CDR2 is SVGEGT. This CDR3 is 16 amino acids long. The CDR3 DNA reads as TGTGCCAGCAGTTATGGCAGCGAGTTTGTCAAAAACATTCAGTACTTC. Encoded protein: CASSYGSEFVKNIQYF.

The J gene is TRBJ2-3, the V gene TRBV7-2; 15 bases align to TRBD2. Losses at the gene ends were 0 bases for V and 7 bases for J; bases not matched to a gene: 2. Germline CDR1 reads SGHTA; CDR2 reads FQGNSA. The CDR3 length is 16 residues. The CDR3 region is CASSLAGLAGGYTQYF. The CDR3 DNA reads TGTGCCAGCAGCTTAGCCGGACTAGCGGGGGGGTATACGCAGTATTTT.

The V call is TRBV19, the J call TRBJ2-5, with 8 nucleotides matching TRBD1. The V gene end was trimmed by 4 bases and the J gene end by 5 bases; junction bases not matched to a gene: 3. Germline V lookup: CDR1 LNHDA, CDR2 SQIVND (reference sequence). The CDR3 totals 13 residues. The CDR3, as DNA: TGTGCCAGTAGTACAGGGGGCTGGGAGACCCAGTACTTC. Translation gives CASSTGGWETQYF.

The chain recombines TRBV6-5 with TRBJ2-2; D is uncertain. V lost 8 bases and J lost 4, with 5 bases in between. This CDR3 is 11 amino acids long. CDR1 is MNHEY and CDR2 is SVGAGI in the germline V gene. The CDR3 nucleotides read TGTGCCAGCGTCGGCACCGGGGAGCTGTTTTTT. Amino acids: CASVGTGELFF.

The gene calls are TRBV29-1 and TRBJ1-2; perhaps TRBD1 as D (6 bases). V was clipped by 5 bases and J by 4 bases, with 11 bases between them. CDR1 and CDR2 from the germline V gene are SQVTM and ANQGSEA. This CDR3 is built from 12 residues. CDR3 amino acids: CSVPRGGYGYTF. DNA for the CDR3: TGCAGCGTTCCCAGGGGTGGCTATGGCTACACCTTC.

The chain is built from TRBV29-1 and TRBJ2-7; 10 positions agree with TRBD1. The trim removed 7 bases at V and 3 bases at J, leaving 3 bases unmatched. The germline CDR1 and CDR2 sequences are SQVTM and ANQGSEA. The CDR3 has 12 amino acids. This chain's CDR3 is CSARTGGYEQYF. The CDR3 nucleotides are TGCAGCGCTAGGACAGGGGGCTACGAGCAGTACTTC.

The rearrangement joins TRBV4-1 to TRBJ1-2; D may be TRBD1 (5 bases). Germline CDR1 and CDR2: MGHRA and YSYEKL. Trimming took off 1 base at V and 3 bases at J, with 6 bases between the two ends. This CDR3 region has 13 residues. CDR3 bases: TGCGCCAGCAGCCAAGCCAGGGACTATGGCTACACCTTC. This codes for CASSQARDYGYTF.

The chain couples TRBV29-1 to TRBJ2-7, with D possibly being TRBD2 (5 bases). Trimming shortened V by 5 bases and J by 2 bases, and 10 bases separated the two germline ends. Looked up from germline, CDR1 is SQVTM and CDR2 is ANQGSEA. This CDR3 has 12 residues. The CDR3 sequence: CSVLDGTYEQYF. In DNA, the CDR3 is TGCAGCGTTCTAGACGGGACCTACGAGCAGTACTTC.

The V call is TRBV29-1, the J call TRBJ2-6; D is ambiguous. Deletions cut 7 bases from V and 0 bases from J, with 13 bases between. Germline lookup yields CDR1 SQVTM and CDR2 ANQGSEA. This CDR3 comprises 15 residues. The CDR3 DNA reads TGCAGCGCCCGTAGTCGGTCCTCTGGGGCCAACGTCCTGACTTTC. This codes for CSARSRSSGANVLTF. The full variable domain, rest sourced from reference TRBV29-1 and TRBJ2-6, is SAVISQKPSRDICQRGTSLTIQCQVDSQVTMMFWYRQQPGQSLTLIATANQGSEATYESGFVIDKFPISRPNLTFSTLTVSNMSPEDSSIYLCSARSRSSGANVLTFGAGSRLTVL.

The chain links TRBV14 to TRBJ1-3, with 8 bases matching TRBD1. With 1 base clipped from V and 11 bases from J, the junction kept 7 bases outside the gene matches. Germline V gene sequence: CDR1 SGHDN, CDR2 FVKESK. This CDR3 spans 14 amino acids. This CDR3 is CASSQVAQGVAIYF. In DNA, the CDR3 is TGTGCCAGCAGCCAAGTCGCACAGGGGGTCGCCATATATTTT.

The V and J genes are TRBV3-1 (or the pseudogene TRBV3-2) and TRBJ2-5, with 7 bases that match TRBD1. Germline trimming cut 2 bases from V and 1 base from J; bases unmatched to any gene: 10. The CDR3 length is 17 residues. Germline CDR1 and CDR2: LGHDT and YNNKEL (reference sequence). The CDR3 DNA reads as TGTGCCAGCAGCCAATTATACAGGGGTGAGGGCCAAGAGACCCAGTACTTC. It codes for CASSQLYRGEGQETQYF.